These 22 T cell receptor beta chains were sequenced from one sample in a study of blood T cell repertoires in COVID-19 (dated by TCRdb to about 2020). Library preparation was by the immunoSEQ multiplex PCR assay. TCRdb took this table from immuneACCESS and kept in-frame rearrangements with V and J called. Such tables lack part of the clones; where checked against another copy, unresolved V genes explain under half of the gap, and the rest is unexplained. This sample holds a few hundred thousand clones; 87% were observed only once. The top ten constitute less than 15% of the sample. Sequencing was carried out using peripheral blood. The receptors were gathered from a woman under 30 who had recovered from COVID-19.

The table lists this clone with many counts. V is TRBV9 and J is TRBJ1-5; 7 bases map to TRBD1. The CDR3 is 15 amino acids. Germline V lookup: CDR1 SGDLS, CDR2 YYNGEE. V lost 0 bases and J lost 4; bases outside the gene matches: 4. The CDR3 DNA is TGTGCCAGCAGCGTAGAGGGACAGATAAATCAGCCCCAGCATTTT. Protein: CASSVEGQINQPQHF.

The CDR3 region has the DNA TGTGCCAGCAGTCAGGGGTGGGAGACCCAGTACTTC. This gives the protein CASSQGWETQYF. V gene TRBV6-5 combines with J gene TRBJ2-5, with TRBD1 as a possible D gene (6 bases). The CDR3 loop spans 12 amino acids. V was shortened by 5 bases and J by 5 bases, with 9 bases between the two germline ends. CDR1 MNHEY and CDR2 SVGAGI come from the germline V gene.

The rearrangement joins TRBV28 to TRBJ1-1; 9 bases are a match to TRBD1. Germline CDR1 is MDHEN and CDR2 is SYDVKM. This CDR3 spans 15 amino acids. The V and J ends lost 1 base and 5 bases, in that order; junction bases with no gene match: 5. In DNA, the CDR3 is TGTGCCAGCAGTTTATTCGGACAGGGGAGAACTGAAGCTTTCTTT. This encodes CASSLFGQGRTEAFF.

The chain combines TRBV10-3 with TRBJ2-3; 7 bases align to TRBD1. Germline CDR1 and CDR2: ENHRY and SYGVKD. There are 14 residues in the CDR3. V gave up 0 bases and J gave up 4 bases; unmatched junction bases: 1. The CDR3 region has the DNA TGTGCCATCAGTGAGTCCGGGACAGCAGATACGCAGTATTTT. This gives the protein CAISESGTADTQYF.

This sequence joins TRBV15 and TRBJ2-1; 8 nucleotides line up with TRBD2. Germline trimming cut 5 bases from V and 6 bases from J; bases unmatched to any gene: 12. Germline V gene lookup returns CDR1 LNHNV and CDR2 YYDKDF (reference sequence). The CDR3 runs to 16 residues. CDR3 loop: CATSGPGTRRTNEQFF. DNA for the CDR3: TGTGCCACCAGCGGCCCGGGGACTAGGAGGACCAATGAGCAGTTCTTC.

The chain links TRBV9 to TRBJ2-1; D possibly corresponds to TRBD1 (6 bases). CDR3 size: 16 residues. Trimming took off 0 bases at V and 4 bases at J, with 14 bases between the two ends. The germline gives CDR1 SGDLS, CDR2 YYNGEE. Here the CDR3 DNA reads TGTGCCAGCAGCGTAGGTGGGGACACAGGATACAATGAGCAGTTCTTC. This codes for CASSVGGDTGYNEQFF.

V and J are TRBV11-1 and TRBJ1-2; 12 bases are a match to TRBD1. V gave up 5 bases and J gave up 6 bases; unmatched junction bases: 7. The germline V gene encodes CDR1 SGHAT and CDR2 FQDESV (reference sequence). The CDR3 covers 15 residues. The CDR3 bases are TGTGCCAGCAGCCAACCGGGACAGGGGGCCGATGGCTACACCTTC. Translation gives CASSQPGQGADGYTF.

V usage is TRBV2 and J usage is TRBJ2-1; TRBD2 aligns across 9 bases. V was clipped by 4 bases and J by 7 bases; unmatched bases: 14. Germline V lookup: CDR1 SNHLY, CDR2 FYNNEI. The CDR3 has 17 amino acids. DNA for the CDR3: TGTGCCAGCAGTGTGGCGGGAGGGCCCCTTGTCTCAAATGAGCAGTTCTTC. Amino acid sequence: CASSVAGGPLVSNEQFF.

The V and J genes are TRBV6-4 and TRBJ2-4; 13 bases match TRBD2. In germline, CDR1 is MRHNA, CDR2 SNTAGT. CDR3 size: 18 residues. V lost 8 bases to trimming and J lost 3 bases; unmatched junction nucleotides: 13. CDR3 amino acids: CASCPGLAGSWNKNIQYF. DNA for the CDR3: TGTGCCAGCTGTCCGGGACTAGCGGGAAGTTGGAACAAAAACATTCAGTACTTC.

This clone was seen a single time. V is TRBV6-5 and J is TRBJ2-7; TRBD2 aligns across 11 bases. The germline CDR1 and CDR2 sequences are MNHEY and SVGAGI. V dropped 6 bases and J dropped 4; count of bases not matched to a gene: 5. This CDR3 is built from 14 residues. CDR3 residues: CASSLLAGVYEQYF. For the CDR3, the DNA is TGTGCCAGCAGCCTACTAGCGGGAGTGTACGAGCAGTACTTC.

The rearrangement links TRBV18 to TRBJ1-6, with TRBD1 as a possible D gene (5 bases). Trimming took off 3 bases at V and 11 bases at J, with 14 bases between the two ends. Per germline, CDR1 KGHSH and CDR2 LQKENI. The CDR3 is made up of 14 amino acids. The CDR3 DNA follows: TGTGCCAGCTCACCGGAGGGTAGGGACGCACCCCTCCACTTT. Translated: CASSPEGRDAPLHF. The entire variable domain, with the rest obtained from reference TRBV18 and TRBJ1-6, is as follows: NAGVMQNPRHLVRRRGQEARLRCSPMKGHSHVYWYRQLPEEGLKFMVYLQKENIIDESGMPKERFSAEFPKEGPSILRIQQVVRGDSAAYFCASSPEGRDAPLHFGNGTRLTVT.

The rearrangement links TRBV4-1 to TRBJ2-5; 12 bases fit TRBD2. From germline, CDR1 is MGHRA and CDR2 YSYEKL. This CDR3 is 16 amino acids long. The trim removed 1 base at V and 5 bases at J, leaving 5 bases unmatched. DNA for the CDR3: TGCGCCAGCAGCCAAGCTAGCGGGAGGGCCGGTGAGACCCAGTACTTC. It yields the protein CASSQASGRAGETQYF.

The rearrangement links TRBV7-3 to TRBJ2-1, with 11 bases aligning to TRBD1. V was pared by 3 bases and J by 7 bases, with 8 bases of the junction left unmatched. Germline values: CDR1 SGHTA, CDR2 FQGTGA. This CDR3 has 16 residues. CDR3 amino acids: CASSFARDRGRNEQFF. As DNA, the CDR3 is TGTGCCAGCAGCTTCGCGCGGGACAGGGGGAGGAATGAGCAGTTCTTC.

The gene calls are TRBV30 and TRBJ1-2; a weak D match, TRBD1 (6 bases). CDR1 GTSNPN and CDR2 SVGIG come from the germline V gene (reference sequence). Trimming removed 7 bases from V and 0 bases from J, with 15 bases in between. This CDR3 is 14 amino acids long. The CDR3 nucleotides are TGTGCCTCCTCCTTGGGGGCTTCTAACTATGGCTACACCTTC. Its translation: CASSLGASNYGYTF. The full variable domain, in which reference TRBV30 and TRBJ1-2 provide the parts outside the CDR3, is SQTIHQWPATLVQPVGSPLSLECTVEGTSNPNLYWYRQAAGRGLQLLFYSVGIGQISSEVPQNLSASRPQDRQFILSSKKLLLSDSGFYLCASSLGASNYGYTFGSGTRLTVV.

The sample holds one count of this clone. CDR3 residues: CASSYPLQWRQPNKETQYF. The CDR3 coding sequence is TGTGCCAGCAGTTACCCTCTCCAGTGGAGACAGCCTAACAAAGAGACCCAGTACTTC. The rearrangement joins TRBV6-2 or TRBV6-3 to TRBJ2-5; D may be TRBD1 (5 bases). V was clipped by 2 bases and J by 3 bases, with 25 bases between them. Per germline, CDR1 MNHEY and CDR2 SVGEGT. This CDR3 comprises 19 residues.

The gene calls are TRBV9 and TRBJ1-1; D call uncertain. The CDR3 covers 13 residues. Per germline, CDR1 SGDLS and CDR2 YYNGEE. The germline V and J ends were trimmed by 4 bases and 1 base, with 8 bases remaining between them. The CDR3 spells CASSHGGNTEAFF. The CDR3 nucleotides read TGTGCCAGCAGCCACGGTGGGAACACTGAAGCTTTCTTT.

The rearrangement uses TRBV10-2 and TRBJ2-3; 10 positions agree with TRBD2. CDR3 length: 14 amino acids. After removal of 10 bases from V and 4 bases from J, the junction contained 8 bases not matched to a gene. From germline, CDR1 is WSHSY and CDR2 SAAADI. The CDR3 nucleotides are TGCGCCACCGAATCTAGCGGGAGCGCAGATACGCAGTATTTT. This gives the protein CATESSGSADTQYF.

This chain joins TRBV4-1 and TRBJ1-6; D call uncertain. V lost 2 bases and J 0 bases, leaving 8 bases between the germline ends. The CDR3 covers 16 residues. The germline V gene encodes CDR1 MGHRA and CDR2 YSYEKL. The CDR3 here is CASSQPESSYNSPLHF. CDR3 coding DNA: TGCGCCAGCAGCCAACCCGAGAGCTCCTATAATTCACCCCTCCACTTT.

This clone has a handful of counts. The chain recombines TRBV10-3 with TRBJ2-1, with 7 bases matching TRBD2. The CDR3 has 13 amino acids. Germline CDR1 ENHRY, CDR2 SYGVKD. V was clipped by 6 bases and J by 4 bases; unmatched bases: 3. CDR3 sequence (DNA): TGTGCCATCAGAGGACTAGATTACAATGAGCAGTTCTTC. Protein product: CAIRGLDYNEQFF.

This sequence joins TRBV4-1 and TRBJ2-6; TRBD1 matches at 7 bases. J gave up 9 bases and V 2 bases, and 7 bases lay outside the gene matches. This CDR3 has 15 amino acids. The germline CDR1 and CDR2 sequences are MGHRA and YSYEKL. CDR3 sequence reads: CASSQRTGQLNVLTF. DNA for the CDR3: TGCGCCAGCAGCCAAAGGACAGGACAGCTCAACGTCCTGACTTTC.

The chain carries TRBV29-1 and TRBJ2-2; 9 bases align to TRBD2. Trimming removed 7 bases from V and 5 bases from J; junction bases left unmatched: 5. Germline CDR1 and CDR2: SQVTM and ANQGSEA. The CDR3 is made up of 13 amino acids. CDR3 region: CSGRAGGTGELFF. In nucleotides, the CDR3 is TGCAGCGGTCGAGCGGGAGGTACCGGGGAGCTGTTTTTT.

The chain couples TRBV5-5 to TRBJ1-5; D unresolved. CDR3 length equals 14 residues. Germline lookup yields CDR1 SGHKS and CDR2 YYEKEE (reference sequence). V was trimmed by 0 bases and J by 1 base, leaving 5 bases between them. The CDR3 sequence is CASSLDLSNQPQHF. In DNA, the CDR3 is TGTGCCAGCAGCTTGGATCTGAGCAATCAGCCCCAGCATTTT. Full variable domain (remainder filled in from reference TRBV5-5 and TRBJ1-5): DAGVTQSPTHLIKTRGQQVTLRCSPISGHKSVSWYQQVLGQGPQFIFQYYEKEERGRGNFPDRFSARQFPNYSSELNVNALLLGDSALYLCASSLDLSNQPQHFGDGTRLSIL.